These 24 T cell receptor beta chains were sequenced from one sample in a study of T cells in Graves' hyperthyroidism and ophthalmopathy. Researchers amplified the TCR beta CDR3 regions from RNA transcripts. When the TCR CDR3 underwent first-round RT-PCR, the HTBI primer set was used. TCRdb recomputed calls from the multiplex PCR reads with MiXCR, one row per CDR3 protein. The sample yields 600,000 or so distinct CDR3 sequences, around 15% seen once. Input material: blood. The receptors derive from a woman aged 45-60 years with Graves' ophthalmopathy.

Ten or more counts support this clonotype. The CDR3 protein is CSVGSTGAYTDTQYF. In DNA, the CDR3 is TGCAGCGTTGGGAGTACAGGGGCCTACACAGATACGCAGTATTTT. The chain couples TRBV29-1 to TRBJ2-3; TRBD1 matches 7 bases. Germline-derived CDR1 and CDR2 are SQVTM and ANQGSEA. The CDR3 extends over 15 amino acids. With 4 bases clipped from V and 2 bases from J, the junction kept 9 bases outside the gene matches.

In its sample, this clonotype was seen many times. The chain combines TRBV28 with TRBJ1-5; no firm D call. The CDR3 extends over 12 amino acids. Trimming left V 5 bases short and J 0 bases short, with 2 bases between. Germline V lookup: CDR1 MDHEN, CDR2 SYDVKM. Here the CDR3 DNA reads TGTGCCAGCAGTGCTAGCAATCAGCCCCAGCATTTT. Amino acids: CASSASNQPQHF.

This clonotype was recorded at least ten times. The chain combines TRBV20-1 with TRBJ2-1, with D possibly TRBD1 on 6 matching bases. Germline values: CDR1 DFQATT, CDR2 SNEGSKA (reference sequence). V lost 4 bases and J lost 4, with 20 bases in between. The CDR3 spans 16 residues. This chain's CDR3 is CSATSQLVGAYNEQFF. In DNA form, the CDR3 reads TGCAGTGCTACATCCCAGCTAGTGGGGGCGTACAATGAGCAGTTCTTC.

V gene TRBV9 combines with J gene TRBJ2-1; D remains ambiguous. V lost 0 bases, J lost 9 bases, and 10 bases lay in between. Germline V gene sequence: CDR1 SGDLS, CDR2 YYNGEE. This CDR3 has 13 residues. The DNA of the CDR3 is TGTGCCAGCAGCGTAGAGCCGAGCAGTGAGCAGTTCTTC. Its translation is CASSVEPSSEQFF.

In its sample, this clonotype was seen many times. The chain joins TRBV14 to TRBJ1-3, with no clear D. The CDR3 extends over 17 amino acids. Per germline, CDR1 SGHDN and CDR2 FVKESK. Trimming removed 4 bases at V and 4 bases at J, with 20 bases between. This CDR3 reads CASSLPLGGSDGNTIYF. Here the CDR3 DNA reads TGTGCCAGCAGCCTTCCTTTGGGTGGGAGCGACGGAAACACCATATATTTT.

This clonotype turned up a few times. This chain links TRBV12-3 or TRBV12-4 with TRBJ2-7; 7 bases fit TRBD1. The CDR3 has 13 amino acids. V shed 3 bases and J 6 bases; nucleotides not matched to a gene: 5. CDR3 region: CASSFLRGSEQYF. The DNA of the CDR3 is TGTGCCAGCAGTTTTCTCAGGGGGAGCGAGCAGTACTTC.

On this clonotype itself: Since the CDR3 does not end with the conserved phenylalanine or tryptophan, this likely comes from a read error. The V gene is TRBV13, the J gene TRBJ2-7; 9 bases agree with TRBD2. There are 14 residues in the CDR3. Germline values: CDR1 PRHDT, CDR2 FYEKMQ (reference sequence). J gave up 2 bases and V 6 bases, and 5 bases lay outside the gene matches. DNA of the CDR3: TGTGCCAGCAGGGCGGGAGGGCCCCCCTACGAGCAGTACCTC. Its translation: CASRAGGPPYEQYL.

This clonotype occurred a few times. The J gene is TRBJ1-2, the V gene TRBV27; 8 positions match TRBD1. Trimming cost V 5 bases and J 13 bases; bases outside gene matches: 9. Germline-derived CDR1 and CDR2 are MNHEY and SMNVEV (reference sequence). The CDR3 length is 12 residues. The CDR3 protein is CASSTGQGRVTF. The CDR3 bases are TGTGCCAGCAGTACCGGACAGGGACGAGTCACCTTC.

This clonotype was detected ten times or more. V and J are TRBV3-1 and TRBJ2-5; D gene uncertain. V dropped 1 base and J dropped 5 bases, with 14 bases sitting between them. CDR3 length equals 15 residues. Germline V gives CDR1 LGHDT, CDR2 YNNKEL (reference sequence). CDR3 nucleotides: TGTGCCAGCAGCCAAGTACGTGGGTTTGGTGAGACCCAGTACTTC. Amino acids: CASSQVRGFGETQYF.

This chain joins TRBV29-1 and TRBJ2-1; D is undetermined. Germline V gene data show CDR1 as SQVTM and CDR2 as ANQGSEA. V lost 5 bases, J lost 6 bases, and 11 bases lay in between. The CDR3 contains 12 residues. CDR3 DNA sequence: TGCAGCGTTCAAGGAGCTAGCAATGAGCAGTTCTTC. It yields the protein CSVQGASNEQFF.

This clonotype occurred many times. The V call is TRBV24-1, the J call TRBJ2-1; 9 positions match TRBD2. The CDR3 covers 15 residues. Unmatched junction bases numbered 8, after V lost 3 bases and J lost 9 bases. Per the germline V gene, CDR1 is KGHDR and CDR2 is SFDVKD. The CDR3 region is CATSDPRSSGSEQFF. CDR3 in DNA: TGTGCCACCAGTGATCCCCGGAGTAGCGGGAGTGAGCAGTTCTTC.

J is TRBJ2-1 and V is TRBV20-1; TRBD2 matches 10 bases. This CDR3 spans 14 amino acids. After removal of 5 bases from V and 3 bases from J, the junction contained 4 bases not matched to a gene. Germline-derived CDR1 and CDR2 are DFQATT and SNEGSKA (reference sequence). DNA of the CDR3: TGCAGTGCTCCCGGGACTAGCGACTACAATGAGCAGTTCTTC. It encodes CSAPGTSDYNEQFF.

This clonotype was counted at least ten times. The chain combines TRBV30 with TRBJ1-5; weak D call: TRBD1 (6 bases). The CDR3 is made up of 17 amino acids. The germline CDR1 and CDR2 sequences are GTSNPN and SVGIG (reference sequence). V lost 2 bases and J 0 bases, leaving 17 bases between the germline ends. The CDR3 protein is CAWSLPYRTVSNQPQHF. CDR3 bases: TGTGCCTGGAGTTTACCTTATCGGACAGTTAGCAATCAGCCCCAGCATTTT.

There are many counts of this clonotype. This CDR3 is CASSYPLGQMNTEAFF. CDR3 in DNA: TGTGCCAGCAGTTACCCACTGGGACAGATGAACACTGAAGCTTTCTTT. This chain joins TRBV6-2 or TRBV6-3 and TRBJ1-1, with TRBD1 matching 7 bases. The germline gives CDR1 MNHEY, CDR2 SVGEGT. The CDR3 totals 16 residues. Trimming took 2 bases from V and 0 from J; bases not matched to a gene: 6.

The chain recombines TRBV7-9 with TRBJ1-3; 8 bases are a match to TRBD1. The CDR3 length is 16 residues. Looked up from germline, CDR1 is SEHNR and CDR2 is FQNEAQ (reference sequence). Unmatched junction bases numbered 9, after V lost 5 bases and J lost 3 bases. The CDR3 region is CASSHATGEVGNTIYF. The CDR3 DNA follows: TGTGCCAGCAGCCACGCGACAGGGGAAGTTGGAAACACCATATATTTT.

This clonotype was observed many times. This chain connects TRBV6-5 to TRBJ2-3, with 7 bases aligning to TRBD2. Germline V CDR1 and CDR2: MNHEY, SVGAGI. Trimming at V came to 2 bases and at J to 0 bases, leaving 8 bases not matched to a gene. The CDR3 sequence is 17 residues long. The CDR3 region has the DNA TGTGCCAGCAGTTACCACCCTAGCGGACAAAGCACAGATACGCAGTATTTT. Residues: CASSYHPSGQSTDTQYF.

This clonotype has at least ten counts. The chain has TRBV6-2 or TRBV6-3 and TRBJ2-7; D gene unclear. CDR1 MNHEY and CDR2 SVGEGT come from the germline V gene. Between the trimmed V and J ends, which lost 0 bases and 4 bases, there was a span of 10 bases. This CDR3 region has 14 residues. DNA of the CDR3: TGTGCCAGCAGTTACTCCGGGCCCCGTTACGAGCAGTACTTC. It yields the protein CASSYSGPRYEQYF.

The chain employs TRBV4-3 and TRBJ1-2, with D unresolved. CDR3 length equals 13 residues. The ends were cut back, 1 base at V and 4 bases at J, with 7 bases in the middle. CDR1 is LGHNA and CDR2 is YSLEER in the germline V gene. For the CDR3, the DNA is TGCGCCAGCAGCCAAGGGGTTAGCTATGGCTACACCTTC. This gives the protein CASSQGVSYGYTF.

Concerning this clonotype: A much larger clone differs by one base, so this may be a read error. V usage is TRBV28 and J usage is TRBJ1-2; D might be TRBD1 (6 bases). From germline, CDR1 is MDHEN and CDR2 SYDVKM. This CDR3 is built from 15 residues. Trimming took off 5 bases at V and 7 bases at J, with 20 bases between the two ends. The CDR3 DNA is TGTGCCAGCAGTATCTACAGGGTGCGGGACTGTGGCTACACCTTC. As protein: CASSIYRVRDCGYTF.

This clonotype was recorded only once. The V gene is TRBV20-1, the J gene TRBJ2-1, with 9 positions matching TRBD2. The V segment lost 0 bases and the J segment 8 bases; nucleotides outside the gene matches: 5. CDR3 length equals 14 residues. Germline assignment: CDR1 DFQATT and CDR2 SNEGSKA (reference sequence). CDR3 residues: CSARDSGSWYEQFF. The DNA for the CDR3 is TGCAGTGCTAGAGATAGCGGGAGTTGGTATGAGCAGTTCTTC.

There are many counts of this clonotype. The rearrangement links TRBV3-1 to TRBJ2-7, with TRBD1 matching over 9 bases. CDR1 is LGHDT and CDR2 is YNNKEL in the germline V gene (reference sequence). Germline trimming cut 6 bases from V and 3 bases from J; bases unmatched to any gene: 9. The CDR3 is 15 residues long. The CDR3 nucleotides are TGTGCCAGCAGACCTACCGGGACAGGGAACTACGAGCAGTACTTC. Its protein product is CASRPTGTGNYEQYF.

This clonotype was counted only a few times. V and J are TRBV5-1 and TRBJ2-1, with TRBD1 matching over 12 bases. Trimming took 4 bases from V and 0 from J; bases not matched to a gene: 11. Germline V CDR1 and CDR2: SGHRS, YFSETQ. CDR3 length equals 19 residues. The chain's CDR3 is CASSHPGQGAPRSYNEQFF. In nucleotides, the CDR3 is TGCGCCAGCAGCCATCCGGGACAGGGGGCGCCTCGCTCCTACAATGAGCAGTTCTTC. Drawing the rest from reference TRBV5-1 and TRBJ2-1, the complete variable domain is KAGVTQTPRYLIKTRGQQVTLSCSPISGHRSVSWYQQTPGQGLQFLFEYFSETQRNKGNFPGRFSGRQFSNSRSEMNVSTLELGDSALYLCASSHPGQGAPRSYNEQFFGPGTRLTVL.

The rearrangement links TRBV18 to TRBJ1-2; 11 bases map to TRBD1. The junction had 16 bases not matched to a gene; V was cut back by 0 bases and J by 7 bases. Germline CDR1 KGHSH, CDR2 LQKENI. This CDR3 has 19 amino acids. The CDR3 sequence is CASSPPLAGQGGPQRGYTF. CDR3 bases: TGTGCCAGCTCACCACCGCTGGCGGGACAGGGGGGACCCCAGCGTGGCTACACCTTC.

This clonotype was seen more than once but under ten times. As DNA, the CDR3 is TGTGCCAGCAGCCGGGGGGCAGGAACCACTGAAGCTTTCTTT. As protein: CASSRGAGTTEAFF. The rearrangement uses TRBV7-9 and TRBJ1-1; TRBD1 is a possible D gene (6 bases). Looked up from germline, CDR1 is SEHNR and CDR2 is FQNEAQ (reference sequence). The CDR3 length is 14 residues. V lost 5 bases and J 4 bases, leaving 14 bases between the germline ends.